These T cell receptor beta chains were read from a single sample in a study of blood T cell repertoires in COVID-19. Clones were read by immunoSEQ multiplex PCR, and TCRdb kept only the in-frame ones, dropping some. The data contain 55,000 to 65,000 clones, more than 80% of them singletons. Source material: peripheral blood. The receptors were sampled from a man aged 55-75 years with COVID-19, enrolled during active disease. The CDR3 runs from the conserved cysteine through the conserved F or W. The D gene is left open where the match is weak. Size tells how often a clone was seen (once, few, many) or the class of an expanded clone, and some rows leave it out.

V	D	J	length	size	CDR3	DNA
TRBV12-5	TRBD1	TRBJ2-2	14	-	CASGLRTGSVELFF	TGTGCTAGTGGTCTCCGGACAGGGTCAGTGGAGCTGTTTTTT
TRBV7-6	-	TRBJ2-7	15	-	CASSLTSGEVYEQYF	TGTGCCAGCAGCTTAACAAGCGGAGAGGTCTACGAGCAGTACTTC
TRBV7-9	TRBD1	TRBJ2-3	17	few	CASSAWEGQGLTDTQYF	TGTGCCAGCAGCGCTTGGGAAGGACAGGGGCTCACAGATACGCAGTATTTT
TRBV5-1	-	TRBJ1-1	14	-	CASSLQGSGTEAFF	TGCGCCAGCAGCTTACAGGGATCGGGTACTGAAGCTTTCTTT
TRBV15	TRBD1	TRBJ1-6	15	once	CATSSRDRDYSPLHF	TGTGCCACCAGCAGTCGGGACAGGGATTATTCACCCCTCCACTTT
TRBV5-1	-	TRBJ1-1	14	once	CASSLDGGKTEAFF	TGCGCCAGCAGCTTGGATGGAGGAAAGACTGAAGCTTTCTTT
TRBV7-6	-	TRBJ2-5	15	-	CASSLRSFYQETQYF	TGTGCCAGCAGCTTGAGGAGTTTTTACCAAGAGACCCAGTACTTC
TRBV19	-	TRBJ1-4	13	many	CASSIRTGGKLFF	TGTGCCAGTAGTATAAGGACCGGGGGTAAGCTGTTTTTT
TRBV4-3	-	TRBJ1-1	15	-	CASSQEGGRDTEAFF	TGCGCCAGCAGCCAAGAGGGGGGAAGGGACACTGAAGCTTTCTTT
TRBV6-5	-	TRBJ1-1	11	-	CATTKGAEAFF	TGTGCCACCACCAAAGGGGCTGAAGCTTTCTTT
TRBV5-1	-	TRBJ1-5	15	-	CASSPVGGGNQPQHF	TGCGCCAGCAGCCCGGTGGGGGGGGGCAATCAGCCCCAGCATTTT
TRBV4-3	-	TRBJ1-1	13	-	CASSQGRGTEAFF	TGCGCCAGCAGCCAAGGGAGGGGCACTGAAGCTTTCTTT
TRBV6-2/TRBV6-3	-	TRBJ2-1	14	few	CASSYPGSYNEQFF	TGTGCCAGCAGTTATCCAGGGTCCTACAATGAGCAGTTCTTC
TRBV6-5	TRBD1	TRBJ2-7	14	-	CASSAGTGIYEQYF	TGTGCCAGCAGCGCCGGGACAGGGATCTACGAGCAGTACTTC
TRBV7-2	-	TRBJ2-5	16	once	CASSLAVGRGGETQYF	TGTGCCAGCAGCTTAGCTGTCGGCAGAGGGGGAGAGACCCAGTACTTC
TRBV6-5	TRBD1	TRBJ1-2	14	-	CASNEGTGGYGYTF	TGTGCCAGCAACGAAGGGACAGGAGGATATGGCTACACCTTC
TRBV27	TRBD1	TRBJ1-3	13	-	CASRRQGSNTIYF	TGTGCCAGCAGGCGACAGGGTTCTAACACCATATATTTT
TRBV6-2/TRBV6-3	-	TRBJ2-1	15	once	CASSPRVHRGNEQFF	TGTGCCAGCAGCCCCAGGGTGCATCGTGGGAATGAGCAGTTCTTC
TRBV5-1	TRBD1	TRBJ1-1	15	-	CASSLLGQGGTEAFF	TGCGCCAGCAGCTTGTTGGGACAGGGGGGTACTGAAGCTTTCTTT
TRBV25-1	TRBD1	TRBJ1-1	14	-	CASSETGGNTEAFF	TGTGCCAGCAGTGAGACAGGGGGGAACACTGAAGCTTTCTTT
TRBV5-8	-	TRBJ1-2	14	-	CASSPPGKVYGYTF	TGTGCCAGCAGCCCCCCAGGGAAGGTCTATGGCTACACCTTC
TRBV5-4	-	TRBJ1-1	14	-	CASSKREWGGEAFF	TGTGCCAGCAGCAAGAGGGAATGGGGAGGGGAAGCTTTCTTT
TRBV7-9	-	TRBJ1-2	14	-	CASAPLGAYYGYTF	TGTGCCAGCGCACCTCTAGGGGCATACTATGGCTACACCTTC
TRBV29-1	TRBD1	TRBJ2-5	13	-	CSVEKTGRETQYF	TGCAGCGTTGAAAAGACAGGGAGAGAGACCCAGTACTTC
TRBV19	-	TRBJ2-5	14	-	CASKPRVSAETQYF	TGTGCCAGTAAACCCCGGGTCTCCGCAGAGACCCAGTACTTC
TRBV5-6	-	TRBJ2-7	15	-	CASSTTGTPYYEQYF	TGTGCCAGCAGCACAACCGGGACACCTTACTACGAGCAGTACTTC
TRBV15	TRBD1	TRBJ2-2	17	-	CATSRATGGRGIRELFF	TGTGCCACCAGCAGAGCGACAGGGGGCCGGGGAATCCGGGAGCTGTTTTTT
TRBV6-5	-	TRBJ1-4	16	-	CASSYSASGYGEKLFF	TGTGCCAGCAGTTACTCAGCTTCAGGGTATGGCGAAAAACTGTTTTTT
TRBV4-1	-	TRBJ1-2	14	few	CASSHRGKDYGYTF	TGCGCCAGCAGCCACAGGGGAAAGGACTATGGCTACACCTTC
TRBV2	TRBD2	TRBJ2-7	13	-	CASSEDLAGVQYF	TGTGCCAGCAGTGAAGATCTAGCGGGAGTACAATACTTC
TRBV7-9	-	TRBJ2-5	14	-	CASSSHGGRETQYF	TGTGCCAGCAGCTCTCATGGGGGCCGAGAGACCCAGTACTTC
TRBV7-2	TRBD2	TRBJ2-7	17	-	CASLKSAGGPPDYEQYF	TGTGCCAGCTTAAAATCAGCGGGAGGGCCCCCCGACTACGAGCAGTACTTC
TRBV18	TRBD1	TRBJ2-2	16	-	CASSPPGQSNTGELFF	TGTGCCAGCTCACCACCGGGACAGTCGAACACCGGGGAGCTGTTTTTT
TRBV5-4	-	TRBJ1-4	16	-	CASSAGERTGNEKLFF	TGTGCCAGCAGCGCGGGGGAGCGGACTGGTAATGAAAAACTGTTTTTT
TRBV11-1	-	TRBJ2-2	14	-	CASSLGRGTGELFF	TGTGCCAGCAGCTTAGGCAGGGGAACCGGGGAGCTGTTTTTT
TRBV4-3	TRBD2	TRBJ2-7	14	-	CASSPGLSAGEQYF	TGCGCCAGCAGCCCGGGGCTTTCAGCGGGGGAGCAGTACTTC
TRBV29-1	-	TRBJ2-7	14	-	CSVRVGQGLYEQYF	TGCAGCGTGCGAGTGGGGCAGGGGCTCTACGAGCAGTACTTC
TRBV2	-	TRBJ1-1	14	-	CASSEAAPGTEAFF	TGTGCCAGCAGTGAAGCGGCCCCGGGCACTGAAGCTTTCTTT
TRBV6-5	-	TRBJ1-5	13	-	CASTRVVNQPQHF	TGTGCCAGCACCCGAGTCGTCAATCAGCCCCAGCATTTT
TRBV7-3	-	TRBJ2-7	15	-	CASSQRHDGRSEQYF	TGTGCCAGCAGCCAGAGACACGATGGGAGGAGCGAGCAGTACTTC
TRBV7-2	TRBD1	TRBJ1-5	13	-	CASTRGDNQPQHF	TGTGCCAGCACCAGGGGGGACAATCAGCCCCAGCATTTT
TRBV3-1/TRBV3-2	-	TRBJ1-4	15	-	CASSQFQGSNEKLFF	TGTGCCAGCAGCCAATTCCAGGGGTCTAATGAAAAACTGTTTTTT
TRBV27	-	TRBJ2-2	13	-	CASSFLNTGELFF	TGTGCCAGCAGTTTCTTGAACACCGGGGAGCTGTTTTTT
TRBV7-8	TRBD1	TRBJ1-5	15	-	CASSPGTGGNQPQHF	TGTGCCAGCAGCCCCGGGACAGGGGGCAATCAGCCCCAGCATTTT
TRBV11-3	-	TRBJ2-1	14	-	CASSAGQPYNEQFF	TGTGCCAGCAGCGCGGGACAGCCGTACAATGAGCAGTTCTTC